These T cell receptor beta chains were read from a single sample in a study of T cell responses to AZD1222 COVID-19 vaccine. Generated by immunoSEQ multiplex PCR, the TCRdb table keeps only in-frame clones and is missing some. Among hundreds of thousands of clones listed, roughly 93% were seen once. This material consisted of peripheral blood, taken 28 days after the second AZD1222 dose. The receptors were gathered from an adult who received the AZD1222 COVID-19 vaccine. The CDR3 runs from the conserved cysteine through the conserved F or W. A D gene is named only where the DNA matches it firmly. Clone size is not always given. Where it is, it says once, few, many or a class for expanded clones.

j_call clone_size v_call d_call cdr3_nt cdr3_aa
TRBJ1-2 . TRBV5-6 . TGTGCCAGCAGCTTGGTCTGGAGGGAAGGCTACACCTTC CASSLVWREGYTF
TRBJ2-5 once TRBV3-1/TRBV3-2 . TGTGCCAGCTCTCCCCTCCCTCGGACAGGCGGGGCAGAGACCCAGTACTTC CASSPLPRTGGAETQYF
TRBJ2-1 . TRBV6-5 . TGTGCCAGCAGCCCGGCCGGGAGTGGAAATGAGCAGTTCTTC CASSPAGSGNEQFF
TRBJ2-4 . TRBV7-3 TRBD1 TGTGCCAGCAGCGTGGACAGGGAGGACGTTCAGTACTTC CASSVDREDVQYF
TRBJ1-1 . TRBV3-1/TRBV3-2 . TGTGCCAGCAGCCAAGTGCGGTACACTGAAGCTTTCTTT CASSQVRYTEAFF
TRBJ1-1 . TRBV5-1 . TGCGCCAGCAGCTTGGACAGTAACACTGAAGCTTTCTTT CASSLDSNTEAFF
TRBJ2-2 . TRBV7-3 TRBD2 TGTGCCAGCAGCACGCGGGGGGCCGTGGGCACCGGGGAGCTGTTTTTT CASSTRGAVGTGELFF
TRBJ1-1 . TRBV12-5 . TGTGCTAGTGGTTTGGTAGGGAGGGGTGAAGCTTTCTTT CASGLVGRGEAFF
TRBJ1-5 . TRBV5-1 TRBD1 TGCGCCAGCAGCTGGGGAGCAGGGGGAAGTGTCGATCAGCCCCAGCATTTT CASSWGAGGSVDQPQHF
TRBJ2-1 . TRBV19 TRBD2 TGTGCCAGTAGCCTAATGGCGGCGGGGGGGCCAAGCTCCTACAATGAGCAGTTCTTC CASSLMAAGGPSSYNEQFF
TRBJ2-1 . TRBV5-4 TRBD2 TGTGCCAGCAGCTTGCGACTAGCGGCTTACAATGAGCAGTTCTTC CASSLRLAAYNEQFF
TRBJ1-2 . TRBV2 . TGTGCCAGCAGTCGACAGGTTAATGGCTACACCTTC CASSRQVNGYTF
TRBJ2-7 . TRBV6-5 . TGTGCCACCTGGGGAGTCTCATACGAGCAGTACTTC CATWGVSYEQYF
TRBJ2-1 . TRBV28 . TGTGCCAGCAGCTCCCCGGAGGAGGCCGGCGATGAGCAGTTCTTC CASSSPEEAGDEQFF
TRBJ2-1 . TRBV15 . TGTGCCACCAGCAGAGGGGACAGGCCGGGGGGAGGGCAGTTCTTC CATSRGDRPGGGQFF
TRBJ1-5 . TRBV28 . TGTGCCAGCAGTTCGGGGGGCACGAATCAGCCCCAGCATTTT CASSSGGTNQPQHF
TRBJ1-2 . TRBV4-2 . TGTGCCAGCACCTTGGAAGGGACGGCTAACTATGGCTACACCTTC CASTLEGTANYGYTF
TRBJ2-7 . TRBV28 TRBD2 TGTGCCGTTGCGCGGGAGCCAACCCACTACGAGCAGTACTTC CAVAREPTHYEQYF
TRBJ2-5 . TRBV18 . TGTGCCAGCTCACCAGTAACAGGGCGGTCGGAGACCCAGTACTTC CASSPVTGRSETQYF
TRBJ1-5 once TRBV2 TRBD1 TGTGCCAGCGGGGGGACAGGGAATCAGCCCCAGCATTTT CASGGTGNQPQHF
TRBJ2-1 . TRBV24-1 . TGTGCCACCAGCTCCCGGGGGGCCGCGCTGGTAGAGCAGTTCTTC CATSSRGAALVEQFF
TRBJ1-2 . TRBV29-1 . TGCAGCGTTGCCCCGACAGGCCGCGAGGTCTATGGCTACACCTTC CSVAPTGREVYGYTF
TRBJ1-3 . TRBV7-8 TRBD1 TGTGCCAGCAGCTTAATGGACAGGAGTCCTGGAAACACCATATATTTT CASSLMDRSPGNTIYF
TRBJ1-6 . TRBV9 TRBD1 TGTGCCAGCAGCGTAGGCGCGACAGGGGGTTCACCCCTCCACTTT CASSVGATGGSPLHF
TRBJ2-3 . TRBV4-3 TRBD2 TGCGCCAGCAGCCAAGGCGCGGAGCGGGAGTTAACTAGCACAGATACGCAGTATTTT CASSQGAERELTSTDTQYF
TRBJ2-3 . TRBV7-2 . TGTGCCAGCAGCTTTTTGACCTGGGGCCCTAGCACAGATACGCAGTATTTT CASSFLTWGPSTDTQYF
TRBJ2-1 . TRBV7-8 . TGTGCCAGCAGCTTAGGTTTAGCCGCTAGTCCAATGGCCAATGAGCAGTTCTTC CASSLGLAASPMANEQFF
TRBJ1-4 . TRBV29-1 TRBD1 TGCAGCGCCTGCAGGCAGGGGGATGAAAAACTGTTTTTT CSACRQGDEKLFF
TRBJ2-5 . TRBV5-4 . TGTGCCAGCAGCCCTGGGGGCTACCAAGAGACCCAGTACTTC CASSPGGYQETQYF
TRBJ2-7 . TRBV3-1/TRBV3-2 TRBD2 TGTGCCAGCAGCGAGAGCCGAGGTTCTAGCGGGAGGCCACTAATCTACGAGCAGTACTTC CASSESRGSSGRPLIYEQYF
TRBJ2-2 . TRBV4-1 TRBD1 TGCGCCAGCAGCCAAACCGGGACAGGGTGGAACACCGGGGAGCTGTTTTTT CASSQTGTGWNTGELFF
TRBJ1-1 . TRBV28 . TGTGCCAGCAGTTTAGGGTCAGGGGTGGGGAACACTGAAGCTTTCTTT CASSLGSGVGNTEAFF
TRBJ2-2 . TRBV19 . TGTGCCAGTAGGAGACAGGGCGGGGGGACCGGGGAGCTGTTTTTT CASRRQGGGTGELFF
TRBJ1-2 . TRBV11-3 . TGTGCCAGCACCCGGGACCCTTACAACTATGGCTACACCTTC CASTRDPYNYGYTF
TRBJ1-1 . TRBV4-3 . TGCGCCAGCAGCCAAGACCCCGGGGTCGGAGAAGCTTTCTTT CASSQDPGVGEAFF
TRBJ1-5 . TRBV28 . TGTGCCAGCAGTGGTAGGACGGTCCAACCCCAGCATTTT CASSGRTVQPQHF
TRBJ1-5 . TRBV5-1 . TGCGCCAGCAGCTTGGCCCCTGGGGATAGCAATCAGCCCCAGCATTTT CASSLAPGDSNQPQHF
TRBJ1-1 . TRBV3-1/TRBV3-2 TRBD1 TGTGCCAGCAGCCAAGTGGACAGGGGGACTGAAGCTTTCTTT CASSQVDRGTEAFF
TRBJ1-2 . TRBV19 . TGTGCCAGTAGTGGCTCGGGGGGAATGAACTATGGCTACACCTTC CASSGSGGMNYGYTF
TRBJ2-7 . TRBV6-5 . TGTGCCAGCAGTCTTCAGAGAAACAGCGAGCAGTACTTC CASSLQRNSEQYF
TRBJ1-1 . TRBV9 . TGTGCCAGCAGCCCCCGGGGAGGTACTGAAGCTTTCTTT CASSPRGGTEAFF
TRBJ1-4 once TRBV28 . TGTGCCAGCAGTTTGGTGCGGGGTGGAAAACTGTTTTTT CASSLVRGGKLFF
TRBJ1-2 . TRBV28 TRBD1 TGTGCCAGCAGTGCATACGGACAGGGCTATGGCTACACCTTC CASSAYGQGYGYTF
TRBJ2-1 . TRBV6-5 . TGTGCCAGCAGCCCGGACACCGCCTACAATGAGCAGTTCTTC CASSPDTAYNEQFF
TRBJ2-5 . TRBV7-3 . TGTGCCAGCAGCTTAAGACTAGGCGATCAAGAGACCCAGTACTTC CASSLRLGDQETQYF
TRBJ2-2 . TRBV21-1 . TGTGCCAGCAGCGAAAGTCAGGGGGCGGGGACGTACACCGGGGAGCTGTTTTTT CASSESQGAGTYTGELFF
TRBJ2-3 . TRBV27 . TGTGCCAGCAGTTTATCCAGACCAGATACGCAGTATTTT CASSLSRPDTQYF
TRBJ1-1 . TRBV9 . TGTGCCAGCAGCCCCGGGGGTTTGGGGAACACTGAAGCTTTCTTT CASSPGGLGNTEAFF
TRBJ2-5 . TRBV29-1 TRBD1 TGCAGCGCCAGGCGCAGGGGGCAAGAGACCCAGTACTTC CSARRRGQETQYF
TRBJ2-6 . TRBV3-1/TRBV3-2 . TGTGCCAGCAGCCATTACAGGGAGAGGTCTGGGGCCAACGTCCTGACTTTC CASSHYRERSGANVLTF
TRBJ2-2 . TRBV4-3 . TGCGCCAGCAGCCAAGAGCGGGGGAACACCGGGGAGCTGTTTTTT CASSQERGNTGELFF
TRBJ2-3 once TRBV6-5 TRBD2 TGTGCCAGCAGCCGACTAGCGGGGGCCACAGATACGCAGTATTTT CASSRLAGATDTQYF
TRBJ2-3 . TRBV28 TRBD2 TGTGCCAGCAGTTCCGGGACTAGCGTAAATACGCAGTATTTT CASSSGTSVNTQYF
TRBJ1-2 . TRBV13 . TGTGCCAGCAGCTTAGGGGGGACGGCTAACTATGGCTACACCTTC CASSLGGTANYGYTF
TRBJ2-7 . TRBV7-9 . TGTGCCAGCGTCTCCCTCCGGGATTTATCCTACGAGCAGTACTTC CASVSLRDLSYEQYF
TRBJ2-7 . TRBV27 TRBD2 TGTGCCAGCAGTTCCACCGGGACTAGCAACTACGAGCAGTACTTC CASSSTGTSNYEQYF
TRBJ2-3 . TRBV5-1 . TGCGCCAGCAGGGACACCCACACAGATACGCAGTATTTT CASRDTHTDTQYF
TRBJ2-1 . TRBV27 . TGTGCCAGCAGTTATGACAGGGAGGTGTACAATGAGCAGTTCTTC CASSYDREVYNEQFF
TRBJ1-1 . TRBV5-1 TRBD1 TGCGCCAGCAGGAGATCCGGGACAGAGAACACTGAAGCTTTCTTT CASRRSGTENTEAFF